Listed here are 15 T cell receptor beta chains from one sample, sequenced in a study of T cell responses to AZD1222 COVID-19 vaccine. Data came from immunoSEQ multiplex PCR; TCRdb stores just in-frame clones and leaves some out. This table has around 140,000 clones, over 90% appearing once. The specimen comprised peripheral blood, sampled on day 0 of AZD1222 vaccination. These receptors all come from an adult in good health.

This clone has just one count. This chain joins TRBV5-6 and TRBJ1-5; D possibly corresponds to TRBD1 (5 bases). CDR1 and CDR2 (germline): SGHDT, YYEEEE. V gave up 2 bases and J gave up 4 bases, with 10 bases separating them. CDR3 length: 14 residues. Written as DNA, the CDR3 is TGTGCCAGCAGCTTTTCAGGGTATAATCAGCCCCAGCATTTT. Translation gives CASSFSGYNQPQHF.

The rearrangement uses TRBV4-1 and TRBJ2-3; D unresolved. Trimming cost V 3 bases and J 0 bases, with 13 bases left between them. The CDR3 has 16 residues. CDR1 and CDR2 (germline): MGHRA, YSYEKL. The CDR3 nucleotides are TGCGCCAGCAGCCAGATTAACATGGTCAGCACAGATACGCAGTATTTT. This encodes CASSQINMVSTDTQYF.

CDR3 protein: CASSLAPKNTEAFF. The CDR3 DNA reads TGTGCCAGCAGCTTAGCGCCCAAAAACACTGAAGCTTTCTTT. The rearrangement links TRBV7-2 to TRBJ1-1; D uncertain. V dropped 0 bases and J dropped 2 bases, with 7 bases sitting between them. The germline gives CDR1 SGHTA, CDR2 FQGNSA. The CDR3 contains 14 residues.

This rearrangement joins TRBV5-6 to TRBJ1-6, with D maybe TRBD1 (5 bases). V was clipped by 2 bases and J by 4 bases, with 19 bases between them. This CDR3 contains 18 residues. Looked up from germline, CDR1 is SGHDT and CDR2 is YYEEEE. The CDR3 loop reads CASSFLGLFRGYNSPLHF. In DNA, the CDR3 is TGTGCCAGCAGCTTTCTGGGACTTTTCCGGGGTTATAATTCACCCCTCCACTTT.

The chain carries TRBV27 and TRBJ1-6, with D possibly matching TRBD1 (6 bases). Trimming cost V 0 bases and J 7 bases, with 13 bases left between them. Germline CDR1 is MNHEY and CDR2 is SMNVEV (reference sequence). This CDR3 spans 16 amino acids. CDR3 coding DNA: TGTGCCAGCAGTTTATCTTCAGGGGCTCCGAATTCACCCCTCCACTTT. Encoded protein: CASSLSSGAPNSPLHF.

The V call is TRBV28, the J call TRBJ1-2; the D gene is possibly TRBD1 (6 bases). V lost 6 bases and J 4 bases, leaving 18 bases between the germline ends. This CDR3 has 15 amino acids. Germline V CDR1 and CDR2: MDHEN, SYDVKM. CDR3 sequence reads: CASSSTGTLPYGYTF. DNA of the CDR3: TGTGCCAGCAGCTCTACAGGGACCCTCCCCTATGGCTACACCTTC.

CDR3 amino acids: CASSPLRTGNGNQPQHF. CDR3 in DNA: TGTGCCAGCAGTCCACTCAGGACAGGCAATGGCAATCAGCCCCAGCATTTT. This chain connects TRBV28 to TRBJ1-5; TRBD1 agrees at 7 bases. The germline V gene has CDR1 MDHEN and CDR2 SYDVKM. The CDR3 spans 17 residues. V dropped 5 bases and J dropped 2; count of bases not matched to a gene: 12.

This chain connects TRBV7-9 to TRBJ1-4; unclear D gene. The length of the CDR3 is 14 residues. Looked up from germline, CDR1 is SEHNR and CDR2 is FQNEAQ (reference sequence). The V end lost 1 base, the J end lost 6 bases, and 9 bases lay between the germline ends. Written as DNA, the CDR3 is TGTGCCAGCAGCTTAGGCCGCAGCGATGAAAAACTGTTTTTT. The encoded protein is CASSLGRSDEKLFF.

The chain couples TRBV5-1 to TRBJ1-2; D perhaps matches TRBD1 (6 bases). The CDR3 loop spans 16 amino acids. The germline gives CDR1 SGHRS, CDR2 YFSETQ. V was clipped by 4 bases and J by 7 bases, with 23 bases between them. This CDR3 is CASSGGLGRGSPGYTF. Here the CDR3 DNA reads TGCGCCAGCAGCGGGGGTTTAGGCAGGGGTTCCCCTGGCTACACCTTC.

The chain employs TRBV9 and TRBJ2-7; D unclear. V lost 3 bases to trimming and J lost 0 bases, with 10 bases between them. CDR1 SGDLS and CDR2 YYNGEE come from the germline V gene. The CDR3 length is 14 residues. The CDR3 DNA follows: TGTGCCAGCAGCGGGACGGTTAGCTCCTACGAGCAGTACTTC. Its translation is CASSGTVSSYEQYF.

This clone has just one count. The chain recombines TRBV5-4 with TRBJ1-2; the match to TRBD1 covers 7 bases. V lost 0 bases and J lost 12; bases outside the gene matches: 17. This CDR3 is built from 16 residues. Looked up from germline, CDR1 is SGHNT and CDR2 is YYREEE (reference sequence). CDR3 sequence: CASSLEPGRDRDSNTF. The CDR3 DNA follows: TGTGCCAGCAGCTTGGAGCCGGGAAGGGACAGAGACTCCAACACCTTC.

The chain combines TRBV4-1 with TRBJ1-5, with no clear D. This CDR3 comprises 15 residues. The V gene's germline CDR1 is MGHRA and CDR2 YSYEKL. V dropped 4 bases and J dropped 6 bases, with 16 bases sitting between them. Here the CDR3 DNA reads TGCGCCAGCAGCCTCGGTGAAGGGTCCCGTCAGCCCCAGCATTTT. Its translation: CASSLGEGSRQPQHF.

J is TRBJ1-2 and V is TRBV30; D is possibly TRBD1 (5 bases). The CDR3 loop spans 14 amino acids. The ends were cut back, 0 bases at V and 7 bases at J, with 15 bases in the middle. Germline lookup yields CDR1 GTSNPN and CDR2 SVGIG (reference sequence). The CDR3 spells CAWSVTGASSGYTF. DNA for the CDR3: TGTGCCTGGAGTGTAACCGGGGCGAGTTCTGGCTACACCTTC.

The chain recombines TRBV30 with TRBJ1-2; 7 bases align to TRBD1. Per germline, CDR1 GTSNPN and CDR2 SVGIG (reference sequence). The trim removed 0 bases at V and 5 bases at J, leaving 3 bases unmatched. CDR3 size: 13 residues. The CDR3 loop reads CAWSVGQLYGYTF. CDR3 nucleotide sequence: TGTGCCTGGAGTGTGGGACAGCTTTATGGCTACACCTTC.

This chain links TRBV30 with TRBJ1-1; perhaps TRBD1 as D (6 bases). The CDR3 length is 14 residues. V shed 0 bases and J shed 0 bases, with 8 bases lying between them. Per germline, CDR1 GTSNPN and CDR2 SVGIG (reference sequence). CDR3 amino acids: CAWSVGGVNTEAFF. The CDR3, as DNA: TGTGCCTGGAGTGTAGGGGGGGTGAACACTGAAGCTTTCTTT.